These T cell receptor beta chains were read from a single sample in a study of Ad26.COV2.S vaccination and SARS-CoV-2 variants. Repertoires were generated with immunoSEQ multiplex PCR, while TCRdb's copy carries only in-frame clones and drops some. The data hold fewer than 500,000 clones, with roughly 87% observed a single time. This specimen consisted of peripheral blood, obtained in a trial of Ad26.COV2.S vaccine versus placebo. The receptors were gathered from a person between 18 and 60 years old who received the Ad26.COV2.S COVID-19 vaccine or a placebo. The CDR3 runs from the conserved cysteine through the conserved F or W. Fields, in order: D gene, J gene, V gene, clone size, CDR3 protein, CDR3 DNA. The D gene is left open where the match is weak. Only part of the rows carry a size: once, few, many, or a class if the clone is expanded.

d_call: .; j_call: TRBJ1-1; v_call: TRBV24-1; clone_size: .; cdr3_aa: CATSDPRGTNTEAFF; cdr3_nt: TGTGCCACCAGTGACCCCAGGGGTACGAACACTGAAGCTTTCTTT
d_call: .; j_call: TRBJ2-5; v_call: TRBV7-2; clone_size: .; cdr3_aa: CASSLGRNLQETQYF; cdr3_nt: TGTGCCAGCAGCTTGGGACGGAACCTCCAAGAGACCCAGTACTTC
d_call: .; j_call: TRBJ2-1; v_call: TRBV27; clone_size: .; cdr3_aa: CASSLFRGIGYNEQFF; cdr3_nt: TGTGCCAGCAGTTTATTCCGGGGGATTGGGTACAATGAGCAGTTCTTC
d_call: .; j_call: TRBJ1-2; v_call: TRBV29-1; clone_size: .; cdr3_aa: CSVEDPPGRQINYGYTF; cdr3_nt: TGCAGCGTTGAAGATCCACCGGGACGCCAAATTAACTATGGCTACACCTTC
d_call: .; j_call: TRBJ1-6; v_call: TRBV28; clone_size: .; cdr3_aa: CASSGRDDSPLHF; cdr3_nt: TGTGCCAGCAGTGGAAGGGATGATTCACCCCTCCACTTT
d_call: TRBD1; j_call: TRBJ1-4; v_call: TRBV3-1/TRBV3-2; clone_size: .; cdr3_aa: CASSHPTGIGEKLFF; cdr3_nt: TGTGCCAGCAGCCACCCGACAGGGATTGGTGAAAAACTGTTTTTT
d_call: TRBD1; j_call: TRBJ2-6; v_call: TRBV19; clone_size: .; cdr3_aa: CASRRQGSTGANVLTF; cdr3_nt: TGTGCCAGTAGACGACAGGGCTCTACTGGGGCCAACGTCCTGACTTTC
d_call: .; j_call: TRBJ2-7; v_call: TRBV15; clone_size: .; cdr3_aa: CATSPAETFEQYF; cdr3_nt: TGTGCCACCAGCCCCGCGGAGACGTTCGAGCAGTACTTC
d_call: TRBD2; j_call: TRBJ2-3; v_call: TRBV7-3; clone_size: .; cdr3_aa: CASSSSQREGLRPTQYF; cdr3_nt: TGTGCCAGCAGCTCGTCACAGCGGGAGGGCCTCCGGCCTACGCAGTATTTT
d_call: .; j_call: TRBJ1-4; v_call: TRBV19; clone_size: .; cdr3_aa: CASSNPGSDEKLFF; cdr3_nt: TGTGCCAGTAGTAACCCAGGGTCGGATGAAAAACTGTTTTTT
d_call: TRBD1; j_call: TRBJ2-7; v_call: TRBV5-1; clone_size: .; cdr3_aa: CASSLSPGQGASYEQYF; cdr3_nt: TGCGCCAGCAGCTTAAGCCCGGGACAGGGGGCCTCCTACGAGCAGTACTTC
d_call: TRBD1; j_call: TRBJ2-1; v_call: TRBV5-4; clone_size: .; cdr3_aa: CASSPPATGGYNEQFF; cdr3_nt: TGTGCCAGCAGCCCCCCCGCGACAGGGGGTTACAATGAGCAGTTCTTC
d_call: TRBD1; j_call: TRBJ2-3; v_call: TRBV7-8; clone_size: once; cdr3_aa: CASSPGQGAFTDTQYF; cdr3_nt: TGTGCCAGCAGCCCGGGACAGGGGGCATTCACAGATACGCAGTATTTT
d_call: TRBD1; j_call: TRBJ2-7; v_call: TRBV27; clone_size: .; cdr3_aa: CASSPRTGDYEQYF; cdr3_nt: TGTGCCAGCAGTCCGCGGACAGGGGACTACGAGCAGTACTTC
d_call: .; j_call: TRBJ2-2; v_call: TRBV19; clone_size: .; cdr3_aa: CASRQVGDTGELFF; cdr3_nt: TGTGCCAGTAGGCAGGTCGGGGACACCGGGGAGCTGTTTTTT
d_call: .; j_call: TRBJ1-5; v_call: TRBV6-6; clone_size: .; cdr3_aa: CASRPTDGEYQPQHF; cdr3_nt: TGTGCCAGCAGGCCGACGGACGGAGAATATCAGCCCCAGCATTTT
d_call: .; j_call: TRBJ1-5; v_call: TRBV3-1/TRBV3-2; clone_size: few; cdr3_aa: CASSLGQHLQPQHF; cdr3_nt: TGTGCCAGCAGCTTAGGACAGCATCTTCAGCCCCAGCATTTT
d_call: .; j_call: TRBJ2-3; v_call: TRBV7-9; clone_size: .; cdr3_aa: CASSGPGLSTDTQYF; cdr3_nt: TGTGCCAGCAGCGGGCCGGGACTTAGCACAGATACGCAGTATTTT
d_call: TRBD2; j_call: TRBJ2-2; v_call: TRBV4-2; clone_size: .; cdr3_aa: CASSHVGTSSTGELFF; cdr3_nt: TGTGCCAGCAGCCACGTAGGGACTAGCAGCACCGGGGAGCTGTTTTTT
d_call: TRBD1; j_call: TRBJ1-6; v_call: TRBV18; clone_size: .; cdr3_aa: CASSLWDRGPGPLHF; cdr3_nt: TGTGCCAGCTCACTATGGGACAGGGGACCCGGTCCCCTCCACTTT
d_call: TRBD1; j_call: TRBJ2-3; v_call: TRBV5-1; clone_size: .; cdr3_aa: CASSEGQGREDTQYF; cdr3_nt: TGCGCCAGCAGCGAGGGACAGGGTAGGGAAGATACGCAGTATTTT
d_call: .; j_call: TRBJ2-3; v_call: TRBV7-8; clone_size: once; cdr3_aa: CASSLDRRGTQYF; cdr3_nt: TGTGCCAGCAGCTTAGACCGGCGCGGTACGCAGTATTTT
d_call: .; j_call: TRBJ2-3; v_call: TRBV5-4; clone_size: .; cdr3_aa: CASSLAGGDTQYF; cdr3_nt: TGTGCCAGCAGCTTGGCGGGTGGAGATACGCAGTATTTT
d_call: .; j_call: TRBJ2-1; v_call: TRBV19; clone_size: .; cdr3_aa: CASSSSWPGDEQFF; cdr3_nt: TGTGCCAGTAGCTCATCTTGGCCGGGCGATGAGCAGTTCTTC
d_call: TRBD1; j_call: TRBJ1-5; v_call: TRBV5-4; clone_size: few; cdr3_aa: CASSRGTDQPQHF; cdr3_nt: TGTGCCAGCAGCAGAGGGACAGATCAGCCCCAGCATTTT
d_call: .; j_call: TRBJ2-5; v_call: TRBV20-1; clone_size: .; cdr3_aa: CSASGQGRRETQYF; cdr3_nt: TGCAGTGCTAGTGGCCAGGGGCGAAGGGAGACCCAGTACTTC
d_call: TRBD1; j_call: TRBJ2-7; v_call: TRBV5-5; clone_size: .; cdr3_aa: CASSPAGQGPYEQYF; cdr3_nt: TGTGCCAGCAGCCCCGCGGGACAGGGCCCCTACGAGCAGTACTTC